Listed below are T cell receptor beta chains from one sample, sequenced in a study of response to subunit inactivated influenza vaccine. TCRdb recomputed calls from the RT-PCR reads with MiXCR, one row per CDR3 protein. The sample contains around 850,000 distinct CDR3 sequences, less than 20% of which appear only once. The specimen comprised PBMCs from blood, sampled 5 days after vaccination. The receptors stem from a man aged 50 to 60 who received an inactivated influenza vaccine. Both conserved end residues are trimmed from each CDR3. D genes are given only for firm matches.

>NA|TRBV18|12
ASSKTGRNYEQY
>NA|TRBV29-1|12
SVGGGRNTGELF
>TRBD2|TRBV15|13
ATSSRTSGINEQF
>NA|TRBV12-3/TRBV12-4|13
ASSPSTGTKAEAF
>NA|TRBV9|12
ASSVRDGIYEQY
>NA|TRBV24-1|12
ATSDSRDLYEQY
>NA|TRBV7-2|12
ASSLGSNTGELF
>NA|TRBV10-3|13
AISERASGNQPQH
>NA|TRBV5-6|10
ASSFVDYEQY
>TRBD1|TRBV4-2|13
ASSQRWTGENEQY
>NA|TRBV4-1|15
ASSQVRSPSGANVLT
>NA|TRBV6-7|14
ASSYPGSSSTDTQY
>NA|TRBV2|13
ASTWDTATNEKLF
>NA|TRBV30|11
AWSVQSNQPQH
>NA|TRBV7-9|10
ASSLEGHEQF
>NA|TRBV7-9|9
ASSSLDEQF
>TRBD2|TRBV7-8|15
ASSLDLAGGHFVTQY
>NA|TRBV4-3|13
ASSQEGRGKGELF
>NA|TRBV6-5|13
ASSYGGGSNYGYT
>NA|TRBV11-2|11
ASSPSRQNEQF
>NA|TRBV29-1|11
SVDFGLNNEQF
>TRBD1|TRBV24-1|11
ATGQGATDTQY
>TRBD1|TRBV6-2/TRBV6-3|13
ASSYSEDRMYEQY
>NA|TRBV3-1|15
ASSQETGTSRNYGYT
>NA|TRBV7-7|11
ASSQGPANEQF
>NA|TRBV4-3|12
ASSQLGGTDTQY
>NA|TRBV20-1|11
SAQTYSNQPQH
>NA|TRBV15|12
ATSRDISTDTQY
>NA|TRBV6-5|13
ASSYSDGNNQPQH
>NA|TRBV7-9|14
ASSLFDTVEQETQY
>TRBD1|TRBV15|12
ATSILQGPNEQF
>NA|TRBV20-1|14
SASYSIVSGLDEQY
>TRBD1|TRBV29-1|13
SVHTPGQGADTQY
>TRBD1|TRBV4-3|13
ASSQDRATYNEQF
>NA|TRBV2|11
ASTVTEGTEAF
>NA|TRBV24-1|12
ATSDSRSTGELF
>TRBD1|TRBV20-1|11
SARQGDHNEQF
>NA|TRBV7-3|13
ASSFGWSENTEAF
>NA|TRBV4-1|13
ASSFHRDRIYEQY
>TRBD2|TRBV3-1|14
ASSPYQRGAGGEQF
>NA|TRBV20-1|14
SASPQSLWYSNEQF
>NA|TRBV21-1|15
ASRNHTSGVSYNEQF
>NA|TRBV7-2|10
ASSTWPYEQY
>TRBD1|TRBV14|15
ASSQGRKGGYYNEQF
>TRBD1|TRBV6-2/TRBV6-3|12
ASSHGGRGTEAF
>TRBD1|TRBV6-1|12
ASRTDRAGDTQY
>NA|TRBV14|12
ASSPRPGDYEQY
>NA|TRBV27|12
ASSLAGYGHEQY
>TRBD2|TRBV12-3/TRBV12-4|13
ASSLRLATYNEQF
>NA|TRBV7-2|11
ASSFQGINPPT
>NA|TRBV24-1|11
ATSREVNNEQF
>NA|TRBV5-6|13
ASSFYRGTNTEAF
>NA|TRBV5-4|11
ASSAASSYEQY
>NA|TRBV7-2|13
ASSLVTGGGYGYT
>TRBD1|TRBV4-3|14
ASSQEGRTGDYGYT
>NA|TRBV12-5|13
ASGLERAWGTEAF
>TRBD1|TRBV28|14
ASSLNPGQGFNEQF